This T cell receptor (beta chain) was documented in a study of identical twins. The V gene's germline CDR1 is DFQATT and CDR2 SNEGSKA (reference sequence). The CDR3 sequence is 15 residues long. The germline V and J ends were trimmed by 0 bases and 1 base, with 12 bases remaining between them. Study-wide results and caveats: A lower insertion count was a feature of abundant cord blood beta clonotypes, with no such feature in memory repertoires. In beta out-of-frame sequences, the excess sharing between twins was weaker.

This clonotype was counted once. Antigen unknown. TCRdb re-called the 5' RACE reads through MiXCR, storing one row per CDR3 protein. The sample records approximately 500,000 distinct CDR3 sequences, roughly 15% being singletons. The sample was also reused in another study, on yellow fever vaccine responses in identical twins. As that study records: Reportedly, twins' vaccine T cell responses looked partly convergent and partly personalized.

The chain combines TRBV20-1 with TRBJ1-1; D is unclear. The sequence was collected from a woman aged 18-29 years in good health. What was sequenced was CD4+ T cells sorted from blood. CDR3 in amino acids: CSARDPLDRNTEAFF. CDR3 nucleotide sequence: TGCAGTGCTAGAGACCCTTTGGATCGGAACACTGAAGCTTTCTTT.